These T cell receptor beta chains were read from a single sample in a study of blood T cell repertoires in COVID-19. Profiled with immunoSEQ multiplex PCR; TCRdb holds only in-frame clones, not every one. The table lists some 200,000 clones, less than 90% of them singletons. The sequenced material came from PBMCs or T cells enriched from blood (not recorded which). Receptor source: a woman aged 25 to 39 who had recovered from COVID-19. Each CDR3 is given with its conserved first and last residue. The D gene is left open where the match is weak. The size field is filled for only some rows; it gives once, few, many or a size class.

clone_size	d_call	v_call	j_call	cdr3_aa	cdr3_nt
-	TRBD1	TRBV11-1	TRBJ2-2	CASSLGDSRDTGELFF	TGTGCCAGCAGCTTAGGGGACAGCAGAGACACCGGGGAGCTGTTTTTT
-	-	TRBV3-1/TRBV3-2	TRBJ1-2	CASSQESGNYGYTF	TGTGCCAGCAGCCAAGAGTCAGGCAACTATGGCTACACCTTC
-	-	TRBV19	TRBJ2-4	CASSTSTGTRDMYF	TGTGCCAGTAGTACGTCCACCGGGACAAGGGATATGTACTTC
once	TRBD1	TRBV5-5	TRBJ1-2	CASSLPETGGGDGYTF	TGTGCCAGCAGCTTGCCCGAGACAGGGGGAGGTGATGGCTACACCTTC
once	-	TRBV27	TRBJ1-1	CASSSLKRRVGVLNTEAFF	TGTGCCAGCAGTTCACTGAAGCGCAGGGTAGGGGTCTTGAACACTGAAGCTTTCTTT
-	-	TRBV6-2/TRBV6-3	TRBJ2-7	CASSYEGTRYEQYF	TGTGCCAGCAGTTACGAGGGAACTCGCTACGAGCAGTACTTC
-	-	TRBV2	TRBJ1-5	CASSEETDQPQHF	TGTGCCAGCAGTGAGGAGACAGATCAGCCCCAGCATTTT
-	TRBD1	TRBV7-2	TRBJ1-2	CASSLQGQGGPYGYTF	TGTGCCAGCAGCTTACAGGGACAGGGGGGGCCCTATGGCTACACCTTC
-	TRBD1	TRBV27	TRBJ2-3	CASSQPGTGVTDTQYF	TGTGCCAGCAGTCAACCCGGGACAGGGGTCACAGATACGCAGTATTTT
-	TRBD1	TRBV6-2/TRBV6-3	TRBJ1-6	CASSRPSRGRNSPLHF	TGTGCCAGCAGCCGACCCAGCAGGGGGCGAAATTCACCCCTCCACTTT
-	TRBD2	TRBV5-1	TRBJ2-1	CASSWLAGGPNEQFF	TGCGCCAGCAGCTGGCTAGCGGGGGGGCCGAATGAGCAGTTCTTC
-	-	TRBV4-1	TRBJ1-2	CASSSHSESNYGYTF	TGCGCCAGCAGTTCTCACTCGGAGTCTAACTATGGCTACACCTTC
-	-	TRBV2	TRBJ2-2	CASGAGSGELFF	TGTGCCAGCGGGGCGGGGTCCGGGGAGCTGTTTTTT
-	TRBD1	TRBV7-9	TRBJ2-7	CASSPLGRGQSNKQYF	TGTGCCAGCAGCCCCCTTGGTAGGGGGCAAAGTAATAAGCAGTACTTC
-	-	TRBV10-3	TRBJ1-6	CAISESGFRMTGDVSPLHF	TGTGCCATCAGTGAGTCTGGTTTCCGGATGACAGGTGATGTTTCACCCCTCCACTTT
few	TRBD2	TRBV19	TRBJ2-7	CASSTRLAETYEQYF	TGTGCCAGTAGTACTCGACTAGCGGAAACCTACGAGCAGTACTTC
once	TRBD2	TRBV29-1	TRBJ2-1	CSVFGGGYNEQFF	TGCAGCGTCTTCGGGGGAGGGTACAATGAGCAGTTCTTC
-	-	TRBV20-1	TRBJ2-2	CSARVAGELFF	TGCAGTGCTCGGGTTGCCGGGGAGCTGTTTTTT
-	-	TRBV12-1	TRBJ2-3	CASSSLLAGGDTQYF	TGTGCCAGCAGCTCCCTACTAGCGGGGGGGGATACGCAGTATTTT
once	TRBD2	TRBV11-2	TRBJ2-3	CASSLAVLAGGRDTQYF	TGTGCCAGCAGCTTAGCCGTCCTAGCGGGGGGGCGAGATACGCAGTATTTT
once	-	TRBV9	TRBJ1-2	CASSVAQIGYTF	TGTGCCAGCAGCGTAGCCCAAATTGGCTACACCTTC
-	-	TRBV6-5	TRBJ2-1	CASPSGDSYNEQFF	TGTGCCAGCCCCTCGGGGGACTCCTACAATGAGCAGTTCTTC
-	-	TRBV6-1	TRBJ2-7	CASSESAGANYEQYF	TGTGCCAGCAGTGAATCGGCGGGGGCGAACTACGAGCAGTACTTC
-	-	TRBV10-1	TRBJ1-3	CAGLIQDRRGNTIYF	TGCGCCGGACTTATCCAAGACAGGCGTGGAAACACCATATATTTT
-	TRBD2	TRBV6-4	TRBJ2-1	CASSESGGASNEQFF	TGTGCCAGCAGTGAAAGCGGGGGGGCCTCCAATGAGCAGTTCTTC
-	TRBD1	TRBV4-1	TRBJ1-5	CASSQSSGQVGQPQHF	TGCGCCAGCAGCCAAAGCTCGGGACAGGTAGGTCAGCCCCAGCATTTT
-	TRBD1	TRBV7-9	TRBJ2-7	CASSLRAGGSYEQYF	TGTGCCAGCAGCTTAAGGGCAGGGGGCTCCTACGAGCAGTACTTC
-	-	TRBV12-3/TRBV12-4	TRBJ2-5	CASSNLETQYF	TGTGCCAGCAGTAACTTGGAGACCCAGTACTTC
-	TRBD1	TRBV6-5	TRBJ1-1	CASRRTGSLEAFF	TGTGCCAGCAGGCGGACAGGTTCACTTGAAGCTTTCTTT
-	TRBD2	TRBV3-1/TRBV3-2	TRBJ2-7	CASSQDQGYGGGAGEQYF	TGTGCCAGCAGCCAAGATCAAGGATATGGCGGGGGGGCAGGCGAGCAGTACTTC
once	-	TRBV10-3	TRBJ1-4	CAISDGREEKLFF	TGTGCCATCAGTGATGGTCGGGAAGAAAAACTGTTTTTT
-	TRBD1	TRBV3-1/TRBV3-2	TRBJ1-2	CASSQAGTGEYGYTF	TGTGCCAGCAGCCAAGCCGGGACAGGGGAATATGGCTACACCTTC
-	-	TRBV5-1	TRBJ2-1	CASSSGLSVDEQFF	TGCGCCAGCAGCTCGGGACTTTCGGTGGATGAGCAGTTCTTC
-	-	TRBV5-5	TRBJ1-3	CASSRGGNGNTIYF	TGTGCCAGCAGCCGGGGGGGTAACGGAAACACCATATATTTT
-	-	TRBV5-1	TRBJ1-1	CASSLAQMNTEAFF	TGCGCCAGCAGCTTGGCCCAGATGAACACTGAAGCTTTCTTT
once	-	TRBV11-2	TRBJ1-4	CASTNDLRAGEKLFF	TGTGCCAGCACCAATGACCTGAGGGCCGGTGAAAAACTGTTTTTT
-	TRBD1	TRBV15	TRBJ1-6	CATSRGQGGSPLHF	TGTGCCACCAGCAGGGGACAGGGGGGTTCACCCCTCCACTTT
-	-	TRBV7-6	TRBJ1-3	CASSLAGTGNTIYF	TGTGCCAGCAGCTTGGCAGGGACTGGAAACACCATATATTTT
-	TRBD1	TRBV6-2/TRBV6-3	TRBJ1-4	CASSPTTGGLFSGEKLFF	TGTGCCAGCAGCCCTACGACAGGGGGCCTCTTTTCGGGTGAAAAACTGTTTTTT
-	TRBD1	TRBV13	TRBJ2-4	CASSAPGTGLINIQYF	TGTGCCAGCAGCGCCCCCGGGACAGGGCTTATAAACATTCAGTACTTC
-	-	TRBV7-6	TRBJ2-7	CASSLNRDYEQYF	TGTGCCAGCAGCCTAAACCGGGACTACGAGCAGTACTTC
-	-	TRBV7-9	TRBJ2-5	CASSSDFQETQYF	TGTGCCAGCAGCTCAGACTTTCAAGAGACCCAGTACTTC
-	TRBD1	TRBV6-5	TRBJ1-2	CASSRDSSIGYTF	TGTGCCAGCAGTCGGGACAGCTCTATTGGCTACACCTTC
few	TRBD1	TRBV18	TRBJ1-5	CASSPDREQPQHF	TGTGCCAGCTCACCCGACAGGGAGCAGCCCCAGCATTTT
few	TRBD2	TRBV10-3	TRBJ2-2	CAITGGAATGELFF	TGTGCCATTACCGGGGGGGCGGCCACCGGGGAGCTGTTTTTT
-	-	TRBV7-3	TRBJ2-2	CASSLRSGSGELFF	TGTGCCAGCAGCTTACGCTCAGGGTCCGGGGAGCTGTTTTTT
few	TRBD1	TRBV20-1	TRBJ1-5	CSASWQGVDQPQHF	TGCAGTGCTAGTTGGCAGGGGGTTGATCAGCCCCAGCATTTT
-	-	TRBV9	TRBJ1-1	CASSVNMNTEAFF	TGTGCCAGCAGCGTAAATATGAACACTGAAGCTTTCTTT
-	-	TRBV9	TRBJ2-3	CASSVLQGGTDTQYF	TGTGCCAGCAGCGTACTGCAGGGCGGTACAGATACGCAGTATTTT
-	TRBD1	TRBV18	TRBJ2-7	CASSPPGRGQYEQYF	TGTGCCAGCTCACCACCCGGCAGGGGGCAATACGAGCAGTACTTC
once	-	TRBV7-9	TRBJ1-3	CASSLSTTGGNTIYF	TGTGCCAGCAGCTTATCGACGACAGGAGGAAACACCATATATTTT
-	TRBD1	TRBV19	TRBJ1-2	CASSWDRSGSGYTF	TGTGCCAGTAGCTGGGACAGGAGTGGAAGTGGCTACACCTTC
once	TRBD1	TRBV6-5	TRBJ2-1	CASSYAGTGGNEQFF	TGTGCCAGCAGTTACGCCGGGACAGGGGGCAATGAGCAGTTCTTC
-	-	TRBV19	TRBJ1-3	CASSIDRVSGNTIYF	TGTGCCAGTAGTATAGACAGGGTCTCTGGAAACACCATATATTTT
-	TRBD1	TRBV4-1	TRBJ1-3	CASSPTGGSGNTIYF	TGCGCCAGCAGCCCGACAGGGGGCTCTGGAAACACCATATATTTT
few	TRBD1	TRBV5-8	TRBJ1-2	CASSSFGQGVNYGYTF	TGTGCCAGCAGCAGTTTCGGACAGGGGGTTAACTATGGCTACACCTTC